Below, 25 T cell receptor beta chains from the same sample are listed, as sequenced in a study of blood T cell repertoires in COVID-19. Clones were sequenced by immunoSEQ multiplex PCR, and TCRdb holds only the in-frame ones, with some missing. The repertoire consists of 200,000 to 250,000 clones, with roughly 80% occurring once and the leading ten covering about 1.3%. The material sequenced was PBMCs or T cells enriched from blood (not recorded which). The receptors were gathered from a woman between 40 and 55 years old with acute COVID-19.

This clone was detected only a few times. This rearrangement joins TRBV11-3 to TRBJ2-1; the D gene is possibly TRBD2 (5 bases). The germline CDR1 and CDR2 sequences are SGHNT and YENEEA. The CDR3 has 14 amino acids. V shed 5 bases and J shed 8 bases, with 16 bases lying between them. The DNA of the CDR3 is TGTGCCAGCAGCCCGCGGCTAGCTGCCCATGAGCAGTTCTTC. It encodes CASSPRLAAHEQFF.

A few counts support this clone. The gene calls are TRBV16 and TRBJ2-7; TRBD1 aligns across 10 bases. The J segment lost 5 bases and the V segment lost 2 bases, leaving 12 bases of the junction unmatched. The germline gives CDR1 KGHSY, CDR2 FQNENV. The CDR3 extends over 17 amino acids. The CDR3 spells CASSQTDRGQGFHEQYF. CDR3 in DNA: TGTGCCAGCAGCCAAACCGACCGGGGACAGGGGTTCCACGAGCAGTACTTC.

The chain is built from TRBV30 and TRBJ2-3; D is undetermined. The length of the CDR3 is 11 residues. Between the trimmed V and J ends, which lost 4 bases and 6 bases, there was a span of 8 bases. Germline-derived CDR1 and CDR2 are GTSNPN and SVGIG (reference sequence). The CDR3 sequence: CAWNLMDTQYF. As DNA, the CDR3 is TGTGCCTGGAATCTTATGGATACGCAGTATTTT.

V and J are TRBV5-1 and TRBJ2-7, with 12 bases lining up with TRBD1. The ends lost 0 bases at V and 7 bases at J; junction bases unmatched: 5. Germline loops: CDR1 SGHRS, CDR2 YFSETQ. The CDR3 contains 15 residues. CDR3 in amino acids: CASSLGGQGAWEQYF. The CDR3 DNA reads as TGCGCCAGCAGCTTGGGGGGACAGGGGGCCTGGGAGCAGTACTTC.

This sequence joins TRBV5-5 and TRBJ1-4; D ambiguous. Germline values: CDR1 SGHKS, CDR2 YYEKEE (reference sequence). The CDR3 loop spans 15 amino acids. Trimming took 4 bases from V and 6 from J, leaving 16 bases between them. The CDR3 coding sequence is TGTGCCAGCAGCACCGACCCGTCCGGGTATGAAAAACTGTTTTTT. This sequence encodes CASSTDPSGYEKLFF.

V and J are TRBV29-1 and TRBJ1-1; 7 bases line up with TRBD1. CDR3 length: 15 residues. CDR1 SQVTM and CDR2 ANQGSEA come from the germline V gene. V gave up 2 bases and J gave up 1 base; unmatched junction bases: 7. The CDR3 DNA follows: TGCAGCGTTGAAAGCTCGGGGACAGCGAACACTGAAGCTTTCTTT. Protein sequence: CSVESSGTANTEAFF. The full variable domain, in which reference TRBV29-1 and TRBJ1-1 provide the parts outside the CDR3, is SAVISQKPSRDICQRGTSLTIQCQVDSQVTMMFWYRQQPGQSLTLIATANQGSEATYESGFVIDKFPISRPNLTFSTLTVSNMSPEDSSIYLCSVESSGTANTEAFFGQGTRLTVV.

The V gene is TRBV12-3 or TRBV12-4, the J gene TRBJ2-7, with 10 positions matching TRBD1. The CDR3 consists of 13 residues. V lost 6 bases, J lost 3 bases, and 2 bases stayed unmatched. The DNA of the CDR3 is TGTGCCAGCAGCCGGGACAGGGGCTACGAGCAGTACTTC. Amino acid sequence: CASSRDRGYEQYF.

The chain employs TRBV3-1 (or the pseudogene TRBV3-2) and TRBJ2-7; TRBD2 matches 8 bases. CDR3 length: 17 amino acids. CDR1 is LGHDT and CDR2 is YNNKEL in the germline V gene (reference sequence). Germline trimming cut 1 base from V and 4 bases from J; bases unmatched to any gene: 12. CDR3 sequence (DNA): TGTGCCAGCAGCCAAGTAAGAAGTATAGCGGGACCATACGAGCAGTACTTC. Amino acid sequence: CASSQVRSIAGPYEQYF.

The chain combines TRBV7-2 with TRBJ2-4; D is perhaps TRBD2 (6 bases). The CDR3 is 14 amino acids. Germline CDR1 and CDR2: SGHTA and FQGNSA. V was cut by 3 bases and J by 11 bases, with 17 bases left in between. DNA for the CDR3: TGTGCCAGCAGCTTCCAACCGGGAGAGGCCCTTCAGTACTTC. Its translation: CASSFQPGEALQYF.

The chain couples TRBV15 to TRBJ1-5; D is perhaps TRBD1 (5 bases). V gave up 4 bases and J gave up 7 bases, with 14 bases separating them. The CDR3 is made up of 14 amino acids. The germline V gene encodes CDR1 LNHNV and CDR2 YYDKDF (reference sequence). The CDR3 nucleotides are TGTGCCACCAGCATGCGGGGTAGGGGACAGCCCCAGCATTTT. Translation: CATSMRGRGQPQHF.

The rearrangement uses TRBV11-3 and TRBJ2-2; D call uncertain. CDR1 and CDR2 from the germline V gene are SGHNT and YENEEA. V lost 4 bases to trimming and J lost 5 bases, with 8 bases between them. The CDR3 totals 13 residues. Here the CDR3 DNA reads TGTGCCAGCAGCTATGAGGTGACCGGGGAGCTGTTTTTT. This encodes CASSYEVTGELFF.

This clone was detected ten times or more. The chain recombines TRBV6-2 or TRBV6-3 with TRBJ1-5; 9 bases are shared with TRBD1. The CDR3 is 18 residues long. In germline, CDR1 is MNHEY, CDR2 SVGEGT. After removal of 3 bases from V and 0 bases from J, the junction contained 9 bases not matched to a gene. The CDR3 here is CASSYPGQGIYSNQPQHF. The CDR3 DNA reads TGTGCCAGCAGTTATCCGGGACAGGGCATTTATAGCAATCAGCCCCAGCATTTT.

This clone was detected a few times. The chain recombines TRBV4-2 with TRBJ2-2, with 7 bases lining up with TRBD2. There are 14 residues in the CDR3. V lost 7 bases and J lost 5; bases outside the gene matches: 7. From germline, CDR1 is LGHNA and CDR2 YNFKEQ. The CDR3 nucleotides are TGTGCCAGCACTTGGGGGGGAGGAACCGGGGAGCTGTTTTTT. Residues: CASTWGGGTGELFF.

The chain combines TRBV15 with TRBJ1-4; D is ambiguous. V was pared by 1 base and J by 3 bases, with 6 bases between. CDR3 length: 14 residues. The germline gives CDR1 LNHNV, CDR2 YYDKDF (reference sequence). The CDR3 loop reads CATSRAGSNEKLFF. The DNA of the CDR3 is TGTGCCACCAGCAGAGCAGGCTCTAATGAAAAACTGTTTTTT.

The V gene is TRBV7-3, the J gene TRBJ2-7; 7 bases map to TRBD1. Unmatched junction bases numbered 4, after V lost 5 bases and J lost 6 bases. This CDR3 has 12 residues. Germline values: CDR1 SGHTA, CDR2 FQGTGA. CDR3 in DNA: TGTGCCAGCAGCCAGGGGGTAGGCGAGCAGTACTTC. Its translation is CASSQGVGEQYF.

The V and J genes are TRBV7-2 and TRBJ1-5; 10 bases are a match to TRBD1. V was pared by 1 base and J by 6 bases, with 0 bases of the junction left unmatched. The CDR3 contains 14 residues. CDR1 SGHTA and CDR2 FQGNSA come from the germline V gene. CDR3 in DNA: TGTGCCAGCAGCTTAGGACAGGGGGCTCAGCCCCAGCATTTT. It encodes CASSLGQGAQPQHF.

V gene TRBV6-1 combines with J gene TRBJ2-7; 9 bases agree with TRBD1. V shed 2 bases, J shed 4 bases, and the junction held 3 bases outside the gene matches. Per germline, CDR1 MNHNS and CDR2 SASEGT. The CDR3 is 14 amino acids. CDR3 DNA: TGTGCCAGCAGTGAATGGACAGGGGAGTACGAGCAGTACTTC. It is translated as CASSEWTGEYEQYF.

The chain links TRBV15 to TRBJ1-5, with 8 bases fitting TRBD1. Germline loops: CDR1 LNHNV, CDR2 YYDKDF (reference sequence). V dropped 5 bases and J dropped 5; count of bases not matched to a gene: 8. This CDR3 is 15 amino acids long. The CDR3 DNA reads as TGTGCCACCAGCTCCTGGGGGACAGGAGATCAGCCCCAGCATTTT. It translates to CATSSWGTGDQPQHF.

This rearrangement joins TRBV19 to TRBJ1-2, with D perhaps matching TRBD1 (5 bases). Germline CDR1 and CDR2: LNHDA and SQIVND (reference sequence). Trimming cost V 7 bases and J 7 bases, with 19 bases left between them. The CDR3 runs to 14 residues. CDR3 protein: CASNGGTARGGYTF. CDR3 DNA: TGTGCCAGTAATGGTGGTACGGCAAGGGGTGGCTACACCTTC.

The chain combines TRBV7-8 with TRBJ1-1; 7 nucleotides align to TRBD1. The CDR3 is made up of 13 amino acids. Germline CDR1 SGHVS, CDR2 FQNEAQ. The V and J ends lost 1 base and 8 bases, in that order; junction bases with no gene match: 4. This CDR3 is CASSLGVRGEAFF. The CDR3 bases are TGTGCCAGCAGCTTAGGGGTCAGGGGGGAAGCTTTCTTT.

This sequence joins TRBV28 and TRBJ1-1, with 9 bases matching TRBD1. The CDR3 length is 14 residues. Germline V gene lookup returns CDR1 MDHEN and CDR2 SYDVKM. The V gene end was trimmed by 6 bases and the J gene end by 5 bases; junction bases not matched to a gene: 7. This CDR3 is CASRRQGGYTEAFF. The CDR3 DNA reads TGTGCCAGCAGACGACAGGGGGGGTATACTGAAGCTTTCTTT. Together with reference TRBV28 and TRBJ1-1, the CDR3 gives the full variable domain: DVKVTQSSRYLVKRTGEKVFLECVQDMDHENMFWYRQDPGLGLRLIYFSYDVKMKEKGDIPEGYSVSREKKERFSLILESASTNQTSMYLCASRRQGGYTEAFFGQGTRLTVV.

The chain combines TRBV5-8 with TRBJ1-1; unclear D gene. Germline values: CDR1 SGHTS, CDR2 YDEGEE. The CDR3 sequence is 14 residues long. Trimming cost V 6 bases and J 4 bases, with 16 bases left between them. The CDR3 DNA reads TGTGCCAGCAACCCCCCGAGACTCTTCACTGAAGCTTTCTTT. Protein: CASNPPRLFTEAFF. The full variable domain, with the rest looked up from reference TRBV5-8 and TRBJ1-1, is EAGVTQSPTHLIKTRGQQATLRCSPISGHTSVYWYQQALGLGLQFLLWYDEGEERNRGNFPPRFSGRQFPNYSSELNVNALELEDSALYLCASNPPRLFTEAFFGQGTRLTVV.

The V call is TRBV19, the J call TRBJ2-1, with 9 bases lining up with TRBD2. V lost 1 base and J lost 1; bases outside the gene matches: 8. Per the germline V gene, CDR1 is LNHDA and CDR2 is SQIVND (reference sequence). There are 18 residues in the CDR3. The CDR3 DNA reads as TGTGCCAGTAGTATAGGTCCTAGCGGGATACTTTCCTACAATGAGCAGTTCTTC. It yields the protein CASSIGPSGILSYNEQFF.

This chain joins TRBV5-6 and TRBJ2-3, with TRBD2 as a possible D gene (6 bases). CDR1 and CDR2 (germline): SGHDT, YYEEEE. The ends were cut back, 0 bases at V and 0 bases at J, with 11 bases in the middle. CDR3 length: 16 residues. Here the CDR3 reads CASSLGGGASTDTQYF. The CDR3 region has the DNA TGTGCCAGCAGCTTGGGGGGCGGGGCTAGCACAGATACGCAGTATTTT. The full variable domain, in which reference TRBV5-6 and TRBJ2-3 provide the parts outside the CDR3, is DAGVTQSPTHLIKTRGQQVTLRCSPKSGHDTVSWYQQALGQGPQFIFQYYEEEERQRGNFPDRFSGHQFPNYSSELNVNALLLGDSALYLCASSLGGGASTDTQYFGPGTRLTVL.

This chain uses TRBV10-3 with TRBJ2-7, with 8 nucleotides matching TRBD1. This CDR3 comprises 14 residues. CDR1 is ENHRY, CDR2 SYGVKD, per germline. Trimming removed 3 bases from V and 9 bases from J; junction bases left unmatched: 10. CDR3 bases: TGTGCCATCAGTGACCCAGGGACAGGTCGGGGGCAGTACTTC. This encodes CAISDPGTGRGQYF.